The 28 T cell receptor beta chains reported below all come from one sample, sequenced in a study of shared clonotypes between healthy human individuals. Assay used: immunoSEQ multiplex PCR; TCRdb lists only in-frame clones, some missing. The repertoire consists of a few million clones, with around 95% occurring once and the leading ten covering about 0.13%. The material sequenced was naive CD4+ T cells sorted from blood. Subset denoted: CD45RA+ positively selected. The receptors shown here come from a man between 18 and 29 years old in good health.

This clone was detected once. Written as DNA, the CDR3 is TGCGCCAGCAGCTTAAGTACGCCTGAGCAGTTCTTC. This encodes CASSLSTPEQFF. The J gene is TRBJ2-1, the V gene TRBV5-1, with no clear D. The CDR3 is 12 residues long. V dropped 2 bases and J dropped 9 bases, with 9 bases sitting between them. Germline assignment: CDR1 SGHRS and CDR2 YFSETQ.

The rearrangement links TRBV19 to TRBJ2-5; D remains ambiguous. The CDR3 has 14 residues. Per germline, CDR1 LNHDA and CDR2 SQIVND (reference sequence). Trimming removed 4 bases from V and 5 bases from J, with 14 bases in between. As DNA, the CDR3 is TGTGCCAGTAGTAACGGCTTCTCCTCGGAGACCCAGTACTTC. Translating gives CASSNGFSSETQYF. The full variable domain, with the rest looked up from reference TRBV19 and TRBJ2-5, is DGGITQSPKYLFRKEGQNVTLSCEQNLNHDAMYWYRQDPGQGLRLIYYSQIVNDFQKGDIAEGYSVSREKKESFPLTVTSAQKNPTAFYLCASSNGFSSETQYFGPGTRLLVL.

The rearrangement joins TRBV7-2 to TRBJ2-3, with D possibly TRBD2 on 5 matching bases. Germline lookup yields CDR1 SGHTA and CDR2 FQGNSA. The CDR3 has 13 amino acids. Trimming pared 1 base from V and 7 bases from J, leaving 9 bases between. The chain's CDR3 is CASSLEAGHTQYF. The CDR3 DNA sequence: TGTGCCAGCAGCTTAGAGGCGGGCCATACGCAGTATTTT.

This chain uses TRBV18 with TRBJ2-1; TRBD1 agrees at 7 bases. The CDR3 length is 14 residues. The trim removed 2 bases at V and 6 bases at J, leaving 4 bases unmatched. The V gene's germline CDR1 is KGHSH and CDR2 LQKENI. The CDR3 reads CASSPSTGVNEQFF. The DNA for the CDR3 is TGTGCCAGCTCACCAAGCACAGGGGTCAATGAGCAGTTCTTC.

The CDR3 reads CASSAGLAAYNEQFF. DNA for the CDR3: TGTGCCAGCAGTGCAGGGCTAGCGGCCTACAATGAGCAGTTCTTC. This chain links TRBV6-1 with TRBJ2-1, with 7 positions matching TRBD2. Germline CDR1 is MNHNS and CDR2 is SASEGT. J lost 2 bases, V lost 4 bases, and 5 bases had no gene match. This CDR3 has 15 residues.

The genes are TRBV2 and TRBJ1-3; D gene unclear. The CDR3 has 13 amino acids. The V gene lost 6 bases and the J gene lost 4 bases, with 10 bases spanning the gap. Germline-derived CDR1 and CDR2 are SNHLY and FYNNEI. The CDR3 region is CASRGEVGNTIYF. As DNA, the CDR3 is TGTGCCAGCAGGGGTGAGGTGGGAAACACCATATATTTT. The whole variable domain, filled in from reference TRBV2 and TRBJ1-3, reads EPEVTQTPSHQVTQMGQEVILRCVPISNHLYFYWYRQILGQKVEFLVSFYNNEISEKSEIFDDQFSVERPDGSNFTLKIRSTKLEDSAMYFCASRGEVGNTIYFGEGSWLTVV.

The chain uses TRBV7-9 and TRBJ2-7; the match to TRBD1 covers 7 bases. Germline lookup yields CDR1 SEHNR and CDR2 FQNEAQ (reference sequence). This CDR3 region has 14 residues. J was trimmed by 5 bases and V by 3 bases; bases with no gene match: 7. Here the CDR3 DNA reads TGTGCCAGCAGCTTCAGGGGGTCAGTTAACGAGCAGTACTTC. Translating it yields CASSFRGSVNEQYF.

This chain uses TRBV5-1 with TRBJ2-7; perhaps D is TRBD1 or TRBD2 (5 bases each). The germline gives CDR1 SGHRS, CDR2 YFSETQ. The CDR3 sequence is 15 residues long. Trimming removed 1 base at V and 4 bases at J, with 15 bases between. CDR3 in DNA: TGCGCCAGCAGCTTGTACCAGGGAGTATCGTACGAGCAGTACTTC. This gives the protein CASSLYQGVSYEQYF.

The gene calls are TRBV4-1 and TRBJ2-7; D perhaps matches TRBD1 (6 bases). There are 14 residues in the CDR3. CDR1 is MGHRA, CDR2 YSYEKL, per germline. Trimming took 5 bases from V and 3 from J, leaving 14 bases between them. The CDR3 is CASSSRTVNYEQYF. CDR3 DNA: TGCGCCAGCAGCTCTAGGACAGTCAACTACGAGCAGTACTTC.

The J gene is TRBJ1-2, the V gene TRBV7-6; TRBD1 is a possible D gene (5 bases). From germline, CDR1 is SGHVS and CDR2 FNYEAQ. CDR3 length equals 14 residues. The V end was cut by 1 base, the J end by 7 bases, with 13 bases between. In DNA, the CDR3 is TGTGCCAGCAGCTTAGGGCAGGGTGAGGGTGGCTACACCTTC. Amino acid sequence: CASSLGQGEGGYTF.

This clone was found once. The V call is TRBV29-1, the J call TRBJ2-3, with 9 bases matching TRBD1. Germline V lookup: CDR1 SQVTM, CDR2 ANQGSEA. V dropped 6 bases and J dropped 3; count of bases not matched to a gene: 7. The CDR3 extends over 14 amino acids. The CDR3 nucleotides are TGCAGCGTAGTGACAGGGGGGAGAACAGATACGCAGTATTTT. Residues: CSVVTGGRTDTQYF.

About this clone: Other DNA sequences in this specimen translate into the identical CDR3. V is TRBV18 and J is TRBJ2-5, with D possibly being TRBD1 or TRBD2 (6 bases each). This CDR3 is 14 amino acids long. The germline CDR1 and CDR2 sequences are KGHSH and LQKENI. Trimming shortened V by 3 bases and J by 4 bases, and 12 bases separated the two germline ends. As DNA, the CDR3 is TGTGCCAGCTCACCGGTAGGGGGGCGAGAGACCCAGTACTTC. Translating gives CASSPVGGRETQYF.

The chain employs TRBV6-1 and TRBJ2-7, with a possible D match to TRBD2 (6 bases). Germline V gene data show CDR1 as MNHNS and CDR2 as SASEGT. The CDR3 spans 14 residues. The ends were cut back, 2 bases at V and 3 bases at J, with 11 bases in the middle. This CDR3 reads CASSERTKGYEQYF. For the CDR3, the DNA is TGTGCCAGCAGTGAAAGGACTAAAGGCTACGAGCAGTACTTC.

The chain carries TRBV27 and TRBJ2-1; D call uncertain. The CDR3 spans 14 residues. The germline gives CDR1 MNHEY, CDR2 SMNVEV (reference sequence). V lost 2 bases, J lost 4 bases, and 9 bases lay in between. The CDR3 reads CASSLGVEYNEQFF. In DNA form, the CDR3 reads TGTGCCAGCAGTTTAGGGGTCGAGTACAATGAGCAGTTCTTC.

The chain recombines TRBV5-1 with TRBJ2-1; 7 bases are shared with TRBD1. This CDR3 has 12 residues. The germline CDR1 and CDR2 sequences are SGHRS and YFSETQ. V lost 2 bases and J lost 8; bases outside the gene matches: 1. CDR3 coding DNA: TGCGCCAGCAGCTTACAGGGGCATGAGCAGTTCTTC. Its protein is CASSLQGHEQFF. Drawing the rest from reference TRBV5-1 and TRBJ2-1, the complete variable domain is KAGVTQTPRYLIKTRGQQVTLSCSPISGHRSVSWYQQTPGQGLQFLFEYFSETQRNKGNFPGRFSGRQFSNSRSEMNVSTLELGDSALYLCASSLQGHEQFFGPGTRLTVL.

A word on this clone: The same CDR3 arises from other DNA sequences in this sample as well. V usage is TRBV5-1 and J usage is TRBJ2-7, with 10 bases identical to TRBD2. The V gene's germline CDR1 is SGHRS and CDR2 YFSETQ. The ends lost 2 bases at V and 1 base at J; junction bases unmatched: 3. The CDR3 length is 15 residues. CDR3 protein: CASSLAGGVSYEQYF. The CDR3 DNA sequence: TGCGCCAGCAGCTTAGCGGGAGGGGTTTCCTACGAGCAGTACTTC.

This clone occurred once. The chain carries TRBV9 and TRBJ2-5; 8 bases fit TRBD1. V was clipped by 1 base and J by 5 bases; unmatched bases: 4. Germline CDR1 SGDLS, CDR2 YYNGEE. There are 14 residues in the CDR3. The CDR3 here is CASSVQGAWETQYF. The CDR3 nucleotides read TGTGCCAGCAGCGTACAGGGGGCATGGGAGACCCAGTACTTC. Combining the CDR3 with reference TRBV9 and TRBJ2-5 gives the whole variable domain DSGVTQTPKHLITATGQRVTLRCSPRSGDLSVYWYQQSLDQGLQFLIQYYNGEERAKGNILERFSAQQFPDLHSELNLSSLELGDSALYFCASSVQGAWETQYFGPGTRLLVL.

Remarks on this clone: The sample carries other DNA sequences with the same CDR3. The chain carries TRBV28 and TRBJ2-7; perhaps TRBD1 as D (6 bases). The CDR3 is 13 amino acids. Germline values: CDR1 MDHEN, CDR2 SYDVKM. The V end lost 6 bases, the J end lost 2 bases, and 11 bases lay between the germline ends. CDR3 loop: CASSPRTAYEQYF. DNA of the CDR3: TGTGCCAGCAGCCCGAGGACAGCCTACGAGCAGTACTTC.

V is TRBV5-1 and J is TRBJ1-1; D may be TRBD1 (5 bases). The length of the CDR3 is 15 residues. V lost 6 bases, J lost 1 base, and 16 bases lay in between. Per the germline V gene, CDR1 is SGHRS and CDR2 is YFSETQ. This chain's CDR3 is CASIGTETANTEAFF. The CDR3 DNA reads TGCGCCAGCATCGGCACAGAGACAGCGAACACTGAAGCTTTCTTT.

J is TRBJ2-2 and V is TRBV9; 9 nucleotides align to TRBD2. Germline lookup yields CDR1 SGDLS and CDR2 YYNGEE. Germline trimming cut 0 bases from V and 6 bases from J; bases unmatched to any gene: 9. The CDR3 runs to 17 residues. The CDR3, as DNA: TGTGCCAGCAGCGTAGTGGCTGGCGGGGGGGCCTCCGGGGAGCTGTTTTTT. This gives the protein CASSVVAGGGASGELFF.

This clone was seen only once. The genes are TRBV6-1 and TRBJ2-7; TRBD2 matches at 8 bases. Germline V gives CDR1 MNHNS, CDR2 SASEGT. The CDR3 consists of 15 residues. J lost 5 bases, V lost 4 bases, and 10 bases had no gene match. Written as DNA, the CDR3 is TGTGCCAGCAGTGCGTATCCTAGCGGGTTAGACGAGCAGTACTTC. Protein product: CASSAYPSGLDEQYF.

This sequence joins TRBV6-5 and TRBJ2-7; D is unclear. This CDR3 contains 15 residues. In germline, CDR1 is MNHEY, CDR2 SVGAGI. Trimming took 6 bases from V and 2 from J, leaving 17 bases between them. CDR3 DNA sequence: TGTGCCAGCAGCTACGGGCTTGGGCGCACCTACGAGCAGTACTTC. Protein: CASSYGLGRTYEQYF.

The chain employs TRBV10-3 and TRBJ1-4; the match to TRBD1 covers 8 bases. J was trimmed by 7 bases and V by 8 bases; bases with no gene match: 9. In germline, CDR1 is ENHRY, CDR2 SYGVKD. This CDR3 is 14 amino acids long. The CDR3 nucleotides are TGTGCCATCTCCGAGGACAGGGTACCTGAAAAACTGTTTTTT. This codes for CAISEDRVPEKLFF.

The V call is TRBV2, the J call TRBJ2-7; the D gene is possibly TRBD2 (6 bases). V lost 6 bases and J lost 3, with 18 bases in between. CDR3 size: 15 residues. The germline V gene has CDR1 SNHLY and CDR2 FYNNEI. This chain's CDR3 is CASRDLGLLYYEQYF. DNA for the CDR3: TGTGCCAGCAGAGATTTGGGACTCCTCTACTACGAGCAGTACTTC.

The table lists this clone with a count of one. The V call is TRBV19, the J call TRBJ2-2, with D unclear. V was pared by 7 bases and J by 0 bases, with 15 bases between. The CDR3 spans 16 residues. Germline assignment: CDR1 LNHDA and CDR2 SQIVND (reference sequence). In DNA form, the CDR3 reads TGTGCCAGTAAGATCTCGGGCAGTTCGAACACCGGGGAGCTGTTTTTT. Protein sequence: CASKISGSSNTGELFF.

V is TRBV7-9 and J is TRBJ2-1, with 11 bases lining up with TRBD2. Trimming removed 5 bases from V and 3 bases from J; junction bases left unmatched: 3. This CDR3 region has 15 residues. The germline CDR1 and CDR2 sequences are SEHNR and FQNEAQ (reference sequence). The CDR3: CASSVSGGDYNEQFF. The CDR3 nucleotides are TGTGCCAGCAGCGTTAGCGGGGGGGACTACAATGAGCAGTTCTTC.

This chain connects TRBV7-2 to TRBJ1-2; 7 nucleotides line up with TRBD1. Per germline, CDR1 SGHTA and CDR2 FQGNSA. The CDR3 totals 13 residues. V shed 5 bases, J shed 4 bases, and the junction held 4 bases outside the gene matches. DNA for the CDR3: TGTGCCAGCAGCCTCGGGACAGTCTATGGCTACACCTTC. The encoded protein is CASSLGTVYGYTF.

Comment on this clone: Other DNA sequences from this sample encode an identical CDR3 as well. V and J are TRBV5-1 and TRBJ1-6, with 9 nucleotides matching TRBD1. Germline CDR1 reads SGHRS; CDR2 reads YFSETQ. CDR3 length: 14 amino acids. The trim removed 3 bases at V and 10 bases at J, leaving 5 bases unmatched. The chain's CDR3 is CASSSGQGYSPLHF. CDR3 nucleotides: TGCGCCAGCAGCTCGGGACAGGGATACTCACCCCTCCACTTT.